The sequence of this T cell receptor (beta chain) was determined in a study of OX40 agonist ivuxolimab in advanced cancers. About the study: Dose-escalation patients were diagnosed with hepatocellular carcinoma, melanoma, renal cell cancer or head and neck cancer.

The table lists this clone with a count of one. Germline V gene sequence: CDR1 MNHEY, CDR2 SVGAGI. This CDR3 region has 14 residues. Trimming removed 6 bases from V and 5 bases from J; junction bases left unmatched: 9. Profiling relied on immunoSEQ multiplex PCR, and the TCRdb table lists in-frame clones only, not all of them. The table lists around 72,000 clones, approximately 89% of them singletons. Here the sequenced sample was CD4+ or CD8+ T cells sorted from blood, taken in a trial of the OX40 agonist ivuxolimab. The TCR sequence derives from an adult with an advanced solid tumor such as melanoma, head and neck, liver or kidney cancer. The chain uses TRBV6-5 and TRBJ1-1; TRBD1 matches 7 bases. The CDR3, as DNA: TGTGCCAGCAGCCTACAGGGGTTGGGTACTGAAGCTTTCTTT. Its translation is CASSLQGLGTEAFF.